A single sample is the source of the 29 T cell receptor beta chains below, sequenced in a study of blood T cell repertoires in COVID-19. Using immunoSEQ multiplex PCR, the repertoire was profiled, and TCRdb retains in-frame clones only, with some absent. The sample records about 350,000 clones, about nine tenths being singletons. Sequences were obtained from peripheral blood. These receptor sequences come from a woman in her sixties or seventies with COVID-19, enrolled during active disease.

V and J are TRBV12-5 and TRBJ1-5; 9 bases fit TRBD1. V shed 5 bases, J shed 7 bases, and the junction held 18 bases outside the gene matches. Germline V CDR1 and CDR2: LGHNT, FRNRAP. This CDR3 spans 18 amino acids. The CDR3, as DNA: TGTGCTAGTGGTCCCCATTCCCGGGACAGGGAATATCGGCAGCCCCAGCATTTT. This encodes CASGPHSRDREYRQPQHF.

This clone appeared once. The chain is built from TRBV11-3 and TRBJ1-1; D is unclear. The V end lost 5 bases, the J end lost 1 base, and 8 bases lay between the germline ends. Germline V CDR1 and CDR2: SGHNT, YENEEA. The CDR3 is 13 residues long. The CDR3 reads CASSNERNTEAFF. The CDR3 DNA reads TGTGCCAGCAGCAATGAGAGGAACACTGAAGCTTTCTTT.

The rearrangement uses TRBV7-2 and TRBJ1-3; no reliable D call. Germline-derived CDR1 and CDR2 are SGHTA and FQGNSA. The CDR3 length is 14 residues. Trimming pared 0 bases from V and 6 bases from J, leaving 9 bases between. The CDR3 bases are TGTGCCAGCAGCTTAGCGGCAGTAATAAACACCATATATTTT. It codes for CASSLAAVINTIYF.

The CDR3 spells CASSLGGQHTIYF. In DNA, the CDR3 is TGTGCCAGCAGCTTAGGGGGGCAACACACCATATATTTT. The gene calls are TRBV11-2 and TRBJ1-3; perhaps TRBD1 as D (6 bases). The germline CDR1 and CDR2 sequences are SGHAT and FQNNGV. The CDR3 extends over 13 amino acids. V was cut by 1 base and J by 8 bases, with 9 bases left in between.

This clone was seen just once. This chain connects TRBV2 to TRBJ2-3, with 9 bases aligning to TRBD2. CDR1 is SNHLY and CDR2 is FYNNEI in the germline V gene. The CDR3 runs 17 residues. V shed 3 bases and J 4 bases; nucleotides not matched to a gene: 11. The CDR3 DNA is TGTGCCAGCAGTGACCCGGTAAAGCGGGGGGCCCCAGATACGCAGTATTTT. Amino acid sequence: CASSDPVKRGAPDTQYF.

The chain combines TRBV7-9 with TRBJ2-2; D may be TRBD1 (7 bases). V was trimmed by 5 bases and J by 5 bases, leaving 15 bases between them. The CDR3 contains 15 residues. Per the germline V gene, CDR1 is SEHNR and CDR2 is FQNEAQ (reference sequence). CDR3 sequence reads: CASSPWTGGTGELFF. CDR3 coding DNA: TGTGCCAGCAGCCCCTGGACAGGAGGGACCGGGGAGCTGTTTTTT.

The chain couples TRBV11-3 to TRBJ2-2; TRBD1 aligns across 8 bases. V dropped 8 bases and J dropped 1; count of bases not matched to a gene: 3. There are 14 residues in the CDR3. Per the germline V gene, CDR1 is SGHNT and CDR2 is YENEEA. The CDR3 reads CASGRGQNTGELFF. In DNA form, the CDR3 reads TGTGCCAGCGGCAGGGGGCAGAACACCGGGGAGCTGTTTTTT.

This sequence joins TRBV12-3 or TRBV12-4 and TRBJ1-4; weak D call: TRBD1 (6 bases). V was clipped by 4 bases and J by 13 bases, with 13 bases between them. The CDR3 loop spans 12 amino acids. CDR3: CASSSTGSGLFF. CDR3 sequence (DNA): TGTGCCAGCAGTTCTACAGGGTCTGGACTGTTTTTT.

J is TRBJ1-2 and V is TRBV18; the match to TRBD1 covers 10 bases. Trimming took 3 bases from V and 8 from J; bases not matched to a gene: 15. In germline, CDR1 is KGHSH, CDR2 LQKENI. The CDR3 contains 17 residues. CDR3 amino acids: CASSPGKRGTGVHGYTF. The CDR3 bases are TGTGCCAGCTCACCTGGGAAACGTGGGACAGGGGTTCACGGCTACACCTTC.

The chain has TRBV19 and TRBJ1-2; D unclear. The ends were cut back, 7 bases at V and 1 base at J, with 13 bases in the middle. This CDR3 is 14 amino acids long. The germline V gene has CDR1 LNHDA and CDR2 SQIVND (reference sequence). CDR3 DNA sequence: TGTGCCAGTAAGAGGTCAGAAAATAACTATGGCTACACCTTC. Protein sequence: CASKRSENNYGYTF.

The chain is built from TRBV9 and TRBJ2-3, with unresolved D. This CDR3 has 16 residues. CDR1 is SGDLS and CDR2 is YYNGEE in the germline V gene. V dropped 5 bases and J dropped 1 base, with 17 bases sitting between them. The CDR3 DNA sequence: TGTGCCAGCAGTGGGTGGATCCGCGGCGGCACAGATACGCAGTATTTT. Translating gives CASSGWIRGGTDTQYF.

V gene TRBV9 combines with J gene TRBJ2-5; perhaps TRBD1 as D (6 bases). The CDR3 is 17 amino acids. Trimming removed 3 bases from V and 1 base from J, with 19 bases in between. The germline V gene encodes CDR1 SGDLS and CDR2 YYNGEE. The CDR3 nucleotides are TGTGCCAGCAGCGAATCACAGGGTTCGCTTAGCCAAGAGACCCAGTACTTC. This translates into CASSESQGSLSQETQYF.

The chain has TRBV6-2 or TRBV6-3 and TRBJ1-5; D is perhaps TRBD1 (5 bases). V was trimmed by 2 bases and J by 5 bases, leaving 10 bases between them. The CDR3 spans 14 residues. The germline V gene has CDR1 MNHEY and CDR2 SVGEGT. The CDR3, as DNA: TGTGCCAGCAGTTACGTGGCACAGGATCAGCCCCAGCATTTT. It specifies CASSYVAQDQPQHF.

The genes are TRBV6-2 or TRBV6-3 and TRBJ1-1; no definite D call. V was clipped by 2 bases and J by 1 base, with 11 bases between them. The CDR3 is made up of 15 amino acids. Per the germline V gene, CDR1 is MNHEY and CDR2 is SVGEGT. The CDR3 DNA follows: TGTGCCAGCAGTTACGCTAAACCAGGGAACACTGAAGCTTTCTTT. Protein: CASSYAKPGNTEAFF.

This sequence joins TRBV25-1 and TRBJ1-4; D ambiguous. V lost 6 bases to trimming and J lost 6 bases, with 17 bases between them. CDR1 is MGHDK and CDR2 is SYGVNS in the germline V gene. This CDR3 region has 15 residues. This CDR3 is CASSRIQFPDEKLFF. The CDR3 nucleotides are TGTGCCAGCAGCAGGATACAGTTTCCGGATGAAAAACTGTTTTTT.

This clone has a single count. The chain links TRBV19 to TRBJ2-7; 8 bases agree with TRBD1. CDR3 length: 15 residues. The V gene end was trimmed by 3 bases and the J gene end by 5 bases; junction bases not matched to a gene: 9. Germline V CDR1 and CDR2: LNHDA, SQIVND (reference sequence). In DNA form, the CDR3 reads TGTGCCAGTAGTATTGCGGACAGGGTGAGGAACGAGCAGTACTTC. The encoded protein is CASSIADRVRNEQYF.

A word on this clone: This specimen includes other DNA sequences encoding the same CDR3. The rearrangement uses TRBV27 and TRBJ2-7, with D possibly TRBD2 on 6 matching bases. Germline V gene lookup returns CDR1 MNHEY and CDR2 SMNVEV (reference sequence). The CDR3 totals 13 residues. Trimming removed 0 bases from V and 3 bases from J, with 6 bases in between. The CDR3 loop reads CASSLSGGYEQYF. In nucleotides, the CDR3 is TGTGCCAGCAGTTTATCGGGGGGCTACGAGCAGTACTTC.

This chain links TRBV28 with TRBJ1-5, with 12 bases identical to TRBD1. V trimming: 2 bases; J trimming: 6 bases; junction bases outside the gene matches: 5. CDR3 length equals 16 residues. CDR1 and CDR2 from the germline V gene are MDHEN and SYDVKM. CDR3 bases: TGTGCCAGCAGTTTAAGGGACAGGGGGCAAGGTCAGCCCCAGCATTTT. As protein: CASSLRDRGQGQPQHF.

The rearrangement uses TRBV6-1 and TRBJ1-2, with D hard to call. The CDR3 sequence is 14 residues long. The germline V and J ends were trimmed by 2 bases and 6 bases, with 13 bases remaining between them. The germline CDR1 and CDR2 sequences are MNHNS and SASEGT. Here the CDR3 DNA reads TGTGCCAGCAGTGAAAACCGGCGGCCGAATGGCTACACCTTC. Translation gives CASSENRRPNGYTF.

This clone has a handful of counts. The V gene is TRBV19, the J gene TRBJ1-4; the D is unclear. With 7 bases removed from V and 7 bases from J, the gap between germline ends came to 16 bases. Germline loops: CDR1 LNHDA, CDR2 SQIVND (reference sequence). This CDR3 region has 14 residues. This CDR3 is CASKPSGLSEKLFF. The CDR3 DNA follows: TGTGCCAGTAAGCCATCCGGACTTAGTGAAAAACTGTTTTTT.

J is TRBJ1-2 and V is TRBV2, with D perhaps matching TRBD1 (5 bases). The CDR3 contains 12 residues. V dropped 6 bases and J dropped 8 bases, with 13 bases sitting between them. The germline gives CDR1 SNHLY, CDR2 FYNNEI. CDR3 sequence: CASSLRDKGYTF. Written as DNA, the CDR3 is TGTGCCAGCAGCCTCAGGGATAAGGGCTACACCTTC.

The chain uses TRBV7-6 and TRBJ2-4, with 9 bases that match TRBD1. Unmatched junction bases numbered 14, after V lost 5 bases and J lost 3 bases. CDR1 is SGHVS and CDR2 is FNYEAQ in the germline V gene. The CDR3 has 18 amino acids. The CDR3 bases are TGTGCCAGCAGCCATCGGACAGGGGATTATACGGGCAAAAACATTCAGTACTTC. Protein product: CASSHRTGDYTGKNIQYF.

Points on this clone: Other nucleotide sequences in the sample specify the same CDR3. The chain is built from TRBV6-5 and TRBJ1-3, with 8 bases lining up with TRBD1. V lost 5 bases, J lost 0 bases, and 3 bases stayed unmatched. Germline V gene lookup returns CDR1 MNHEY and CDR2 SVGAGI. CDR3 length: 15 amino acids. The CDR3, as DNA: TGTGCCAGCAGTCCCGGACAGGGCTCTGGAAACACCATATATTTT. Amino acids: CASSPGQGSGNTIYF.

The chain uses TRBV5-1 and TRBJ1-5, with TRBD1 matching over 11 bases. Trimming removed 1 base from V and 5 bases from J; junction bases left unmatched: 2. The CDR3 runs to 15 residues. Germline lookup yields CDR1 SGHRS and CDR2 YFSETQ. CDR3 bases: TGCGCCAGCAGCTTGATGGGACAGGGGGATCAGCCCCAGCATTTT. Its protein is CASSLMGQGDQPQHF.

The V call is TRBV11-2, the J call TRBJ2-3; 9 bases fit TRBD2. This CDR3 is 16 amino acids long. After removal of 7 bases from V and 6 bases from J, the junction contained 14 bases not matched to a gene. CDR1 SGHAT and CDR2 FQNNGV come from the germline V gene. The CDR3 DNA reads TGTGCCAGCATCTGGGCTAGCGGGGCCCTCGGGGATACGCAGTATTTT. Translation: CASIWASGALGDTQYF.

V and J are TRBV6-5 and TRBJ1-1; 10 nucleotides match TRBD1. J lost 7 bases, V lost 6 bases, and 5 bases had no gene match. CDR3 length: 13 amino acids. Germline V lookup: CDR1 MNHEY, CDR2 SVGAGI. DNA for the CDR3: TGTGCCAGCAGCCCGACAGGGGGCGGTGAAGCTTTCTTT. Encoded protein: CASSPTGGGEAFF.

This sequence joins TRBV3-1 (or the pseudogene TRBV3-2) and TRBJ2-7, with 9 bases that match TRBD2. The germline gives CDR1 LGHDT, CDR2 YNNKEL (reference sequence). V was pared by 4 bases and J by 6 bases, with 7 bases of the junction left unmatched. This CDR3 spans 14 amino acids. The CDR3 spells CASSPSGGRAEQYF. In DNA, the CDR3 is TGTGCCAGCAGCCCCAGCGGGGGGAGGGCCGAGCAGTACTTC.

The V call is TRBV7-9, the J call TRBJ1-1; D is undetermined. The germline V gene has CDR1 SEHNR and CDR2 FQNEAQ (reference sequence). V dropped 3 bases and J dropped 8 bases, with 16 bases sitting between them. This CDR3 has 14 residues. The CDR3 bases are TGTGCCAGCAGCTTCACGTCGGTGTGGGCCGAAGCTTTCTTT. Encoded protein: CASSFTSVWAEAFF. The whole variable domain, remainder taken from reference TRBV7-9 and TRBJ1-1, is DTGVSQNPRHKITKRGQNVTFRCDPISEHNRLYWYRQTLGQGPEFLTYFQNEAQLEKSRLLSDRFSAERPKGSFSTLEIQRTEQGDSAMYLCASSFTSVWAEAFFGQGTRLTVV.

The CDR3 protein is CASSPGQSTYEQYF. CDR3 sequence (DNA): TGTGCCAGCAGCCCTGGACAATCAACCTACGAGCAGTACTTC. The J gene is TRBJ2-7, the V gene TRBV7-9; TRBD1 is a possible D gene (5 bases). Germline CDR1 and CDR2: SEHNR and FQNEAQ (reference sequence). The CDR3 contains 14 residues. V lost 5 bases and J 2 bases, leaving 13 bases between the germline ends.